The 22 T cell receptor beta chains below come from one sample, sequenced in a study of cytomegalovirus exposure and HLA in healthy donors. This PCR relied on a set of 60 Vbeta primers and 13 Jbeta primers. Repertoires were generated with immunoSEQ multiplex PCR, while TCRdb's copy carries only in-frame clones and drops some. The data hold 200,000 or so clones, with approximately 80% observed a single time. The sample taken for sequencing was PBMCs. These receptor sequences come from a girl aged 10-17 years in good health and CMV-seronegative.

There are a few counts of this clone. The V call is TRBV28, the J call TRBJ1-5, with D perhaps TRBD1 (5 bases). Trimming pared 9 bases from V and 3 bases from J, leaving 24 bases between. CDR1 is MDHEN, CDR2 SYDVKM, per germline. The CDR3 contains 17 residues. The CDR3 loop is CASLPRRTWGVNQPQHF. The CDR3 nucleotides are TGTGCCAGTCTGCCCCGGCGTACTTGGGGGGTCAATCAGCCCCAGCATTTT.

The chain joins TRBV7-9 to TRBJ2-3; 12 bases map to TRBD2. This CDR3 is built from 17 residues. V lost 6 bases, J lost 3 bases, and 10 bases stayed unmatched. The germline V gene encodes CDR1 SEHNR and CDR2 FQNEAQ (reference sequence). CDR3 in amino acids: CASRTGLAGTRTDTQYF. In nucleotides, the CDR3 is TGTGCCAGCAGGACCGGACTAGCGGGAACGCGGACAGATACGCAGTATTTT.

J is TRBJ2-1 and V is TRBV4-1; D gene unclear. The CDR3 is 14 residues long. Germline V gene lookup returns CDR1 MGHRA and CDR2 YSYEKL. V lost 1 base, J lost 10 bases, and 14 bases lay in between. The CDR3 reads CASSQVFSHAEQFF. Written as DNA, the CDR3 is TGCGCCAGCAGCCAAGTATTTAGCCATGCGGAGCAGTTCTTC.

The J gene is TRBJ1-5, the V gene TRBV28; 10 bases fit TRBD1. J was trimmed by 0 bases and V by 2 bases; bases with no gene match: 7. Germline V gene sequence: CDR1 MDHEN, CDR2 SYDVKM. CDR3 size: 18 residues. The DNA of the CDR3 is TGTGCCAGCAGTTTACCCCGGGACAGGGGAGGTAGCAATCAGCCCCAGCATTTT. Its translation is CASSLPRDRGGSNQPQHF.

J is TRBJ2-3 and V is TRBV28, with D possibly TRBD2 on 6 matching bases. Trimming took 6 bases from V and 5 from J, leaving 12 bases between them. The CDR3 contains 13 residues. The V gene's germline CDR1 is MDHEN and CDR2 SYDVKM. Here the CDR3 reads CASRVGGLDTQYF. The CDR3 nucleotides are TGTGCCAGCAGGGTCGGGGGATTAGATACGCAGTATTTT.

This clone was recorded only once. The chain couples TRBV4-3 to TRBJ2-7; 11 nucleotides match TRBD1. There are 16 residues in the CDR3. CDR1 LGHNA and CDR2 YSLEER come from the germline V gene. The V and J ends lost 0 bases and 7 bases, in that order; junction bases with no gene match: 8. CDR3 protein: CASSQDHGTGGGEQYF. CDR3 coding DNA: TGCGCCAGCAGCCAAGATCATGGGACAGGGGGGGGAGAGCAGTACTTC.

The rearrangement uses TRBV28 and TRBJ2-3; 7 positions agree with TRBD1. V shed 10 bases and J 0 bases; nucleotides not matched to a gene: 4. The CDR3 covers 13 residues. Germline V gene data show CDR1 as MDHEN and CDR2 as SYDVKM. The CDR3 sequence: CAISGQSTDTQYF. DNA of the CDR3: TGTGCCATCTCGGGACAGAGCACAGATACGCAGTATTTT. Based on the CDR3 plus reference TRBV28 and TRBJ2-3, the full variable domain is DVKVTQSSRYLVKRTGEKVFLECVQDMDHENMFWYRQDPGLGLRLIYFSYDVKMKEKGDIPEGYSVSREKKERFSLILESASTNQTSMYLCAISGQSTDTQYFGPGTRLTVL.

The rearrangement links TRBV19 to TRBJ1-5, with D perhaps TRBD1 (6 bases). V dropped 0 bases and J dropped 5 bases, with 14 bases sitting between them. Germline values: CDR1 LNHDA, CDR2 SQIVND (reference sequence). The CDR3 consists of 16 residues. This chain's CDR3 is CASSIDPGQPYQPQHF. CDR3 DNA: TGTGCCAGTAGTATAGACCCCGGACAGCCTTATCAGCCCCAGCATTTT.

The sample holds many counts of this clone. This chain uses TRBV6-4 with TRBJ2-6; no clear D gene. Germline CDR1 MRHNA, CDR2 SNTAGT. This CDR3 spans 16 amino acids. V was cut by 0 bases and J by 2 bases, with 8 bases left in between. CDR3 DNA: TGTGCCAGCAGTGACTCCCCTTTTACTGGGGCCAACGTCCTGACTTTC. Translating it yields CASSDSPFTGANVLTF.

V is TRBV21-1 and J is TRBJ2-4; the table's D gene call, TRBD1, was not cross checked with the DNA. TRBV21-1 is annotated as a pseudogene. The CDR3 is made up of 19 amino acids. In DNA, the CDR3 is TGTGCCAGCAGCCTAAGGACAGTACCAACCATGCGGCACAAAAACATTCAGTACTTC. Translation gives CASSLRTVPTMRHKNIQYF.

In this sample, this clone turned up a few times. The V call is TRBV19, the J call TRBJ1-5; no clear D gene. Looked up from germline, CDR1 is LNHDA and CDR2 is SQIVND (reference sequence). The CDR3 has 12 amino acids. Trimming left V 7 bases short and J 3 bases short, with 7 bases between. CDR3 region: CASNELNQPQHF. The CDR3, as DNA: TGTGCCAGTAACGAGCTCAATCAGCCCCAGCATTTT.

V and J are TRBV5-1 and TRBJ2-2; 9 bases agree with TRBD1. CDR1 SGHRS and CDR2 YFSETQ come from the germline V gene. Trimming cost V 4 bases and J 6 bases; bases outside gene matches: 4. There are 14 residues in the CDR3. CDR3 in amino acids: CASSATGGPGELFF. CDR3 sequence (DNA): TGCGCCAGCAGCGCCACAGGGGGCCCCGGGGAGCTGTTTTTT.

V usage is TRBV6-5 and J usage is TRBJ1-1, with 8 bases identical to TRBD1. The CDR3 loop spans 14 amino acids. The V gene end was trimmed by 6 bases and the J gene end by 5 bases; junction bases not matched to a gene: 8. Germline CDR1 is MNHEY and CDR2 is SVGAGI. The CDR3 is CASRPDRGPTEAFF. The CDR3 DNA reads TGTGCCAGCAGACCCGACAGGGGTCCGACTGAAGCTTTCTTT.

This clone was counted a few times. The V gene is TRBV5-4, the J gene TRBJ2-7; D not certain. V gave up 2 bases and J gave up 5 bases, with 17 bases separating them. Germline lookup yields CDR1 SGHNT and CDR2 YYREEE (reference sequence). The CDR3 consists of 15 residues. The CDR3 region is CASSFVGPRNDEQYF. The CDR3 nucleotides are TGTGCCAGCAGCTTCGTTGGGCCGCGAAATGACGAGCAGTACTTC.

This chain uses TRBV4-2 with TRBJ2-4, with 8 nucleotides matching TRBD2. CDR3 size: 16 residues. Looked up from germline, CDR1 is LGHNA and CDR2 is YNFKEQ. J lost 7 bases, V lost 0 bases, and 8 bases had no gene match. The chain's CDR3 is CASSQDSGLASNIQYF. CDR3 in DNA: TGTGCCAGCAGCCAAGATTCCGGACTAGCTTCCAACATTCAGTACTTC.

V usage is TRBV30 and J usage is TRBJ1-1; D is uncertain. The germline CDR1 and CDR2 sequences are GTSNPN and SVGIG (reference sequence). The CDR3 length is 17 residues. V lost 0 bases, J lost 2 bases, and 19 bases lay in between. CDR3 sequence reads: CAWSVGRTSNSNTEAFF. The DNA for the CDR3 is TGTGCCTGGAGTGTAGGGAGGACTTCGAATTCCAACACTGAAGCTTTCTTT.

This clone was recorded once. The genes are TRBV7-3 and TRBJ1-2; D ambiguous. Germline V CDR1 and CDR2: SGHTA, FQGTGA. V was shortened by 5 bases and J by 8 bases, with 15 bases between the two germline ends. The CDR3 covers 13 residues. In DNA form, the CDR3 reads TGTGCCAGCAGCCCCAGTACTACGGGGGGCTACACCTTC. Translated: CASSPSTTGGYTF. The variable domain in full, with the rest retrieved from reference TRBV7-3 and TRBJ1-2, is GAGVSQTPSNKVTEKGKYVELRCDPISGHTALYWYRQSLGQGPEFLIYFQGTGAADDSGLPNDRFFAVRPEGSVSTLKIQRTERGDSAVYLCASSPSTTGGYTFGSGTRLTVV.

The chain carries TRBV5-4 and TRBJ1-5; 9 bases align to TRBD1. Germline-derived CDR1 and CDR2 are SGHNT and YYREEE (reference sequence). Losses at the gene ends were 4 bases for V and 1 base for J; bases not matched to a gene: 3. The CDR3 totals 15 residues. In nucleotides, the CDR3 is TGTGCCAGCAGCCCGGGACAGGGCAGCAATCAGCCCCAGCATTTT. Translating gives CASSPGQGSNQPQHF.

This clone was seen a single time. The CDR3 reads CASSYPGSSYNEQFF. The DNA for the CDR3 is TGTGCCAGCAGCTATCCCGGGTCCTCCTACAATGAGCAGTTCTTC. The chain uses TRBV5-4 and TRBJ2-1; D not resolved. The CDR3 length is 15 residues. V was cut by 3 bases and J by 0 bases, with 10 bases left in between. Germline CDR1 SGHNT, CDR2 YYREEE (reference sequence).

The V gene is TRBV7-8, the J gene TRBJ2-4, with TRBD1 matching over 10 bases. CDR1 is SGHVS, CDR2 FQNEAQ, per germline. The junction had 7 bases not matched to a gene; V was cut back by 5 bases and J by 3 bases. This CDR3 comprises 16 residues. CDR3 in amino acids: CASSPGDRGLKNIQYF. The CDR3, as DNA: TGTGCCAGCAGCCCGGGGGACAGGGGCCTCAAAAACATTCAGTACTTC.

The chain recombines TRBV10-1 with TRBJ1-4; TRBD1 might be the D (5 bases). This CDR3 has 14 residues. The V end lost 3 bases, the J end lost 7 bases, and 12 bases lay between the germline ends. CDR1 is WNHNN, CDR2 SYGVQD, per germline (reference sequence). As DNA, the CDR3 is TGCGCCAGCAGTGATGGCCGGCAGGGTGAAAAACTGTTTTTT. This translates into CASSDGRQGEKLFF.

The chain is built from TRBV11-2 and TRBJ1-4, with D unresolved. Germline V gene sequence: CDR1 SGHAT, CDR2 FQNNGV. The CDR3 covers 16 residues. The V gene lost 0 bases and the J gene lost 7 bases, with 15 bases spanning the gap. The CDR3 DNA sequence: TGTGCCAGCAGCTTAGAGGGTAACTTTGGAGTTGAAAAACTGTTTTTT. Residues: CASSLEGNFGVEKLFF. The full variable domain, its missing parts supplied by reference TRBV11-2 and TRBJ1-4, is EAGVAQSPRYKIIEKRQSVAFWCNPISGHATLYWYQQILGQGPKLLIQFQNNGVVDDSQLPKDRFSAERLKGVDSTLKIQPAKLEDSAVYLCASSLEGNFGVEKLFFGSGTQLSVL.